What follows are 21 T cell receptor beta chains derived from one specimen sequenced in a study of cytomegalovirus exposure and HLA in healthy donors. Primers included in the PCR were 60 Vbeta and 13 Jbeta primers. Data came from immunoSEQ multiplex PCR; TCRdb stores just in-frame clones and leaves some out. The table includes under 200,000 clones, 80% to 90% detected once. Sequencing input: PBMCs. These receptors were collected from a man between 18 and 29 years old in good health and CMV-seropositive.

V is TRBV16 and J is TRBJ1-4, with D possibly being TRBD1 (5 bases). The CDR3 runs to 15 residues. Trimming shortened V by 1 base and J by 0 bases, and 6 bases separated the two germline ends. Per germline, CDR1 KGHSY and CDR2 FQNENV. In nucleotides, the CDR3 is TGTGCCAGCAGCCAATGGGGGGCAACTAATGAAAAACTGTTTTTT. It yields the protein CASSQWGATNEKLFF.

The chain recombines TRBV12-5 with TRBJ1-6; D unresolved. CDR3 length: 10 amino acids. Germline V gene sequence: CDR1 LGHNT, CDR2 FRNRAP. Trimming removed 4 bases from V and 12 bases from J, with 4 bases in between. The CDR3 DNA follows: TGTGCTAGTGGTTCGGGACCCCTCCACTTT. Residues: CASGSGPLHF.

The chain joins TRBV4-1 to TRBJ2-2; D remains ambiguous. V was trimmed by 8 bases and J by 2 bases, leaving 9 bases between them. The CDR3 consists of 13 residues. Per germline, CDR1 MGHRA and CDR2 YSYEKL. As DNA, the CDR3 is TGCGCCAGCGGCGGCCCCAACACCGGGGAGCTGTTTTTT. Amino acid sequence: CASGGPNTGELFF.

The V call is TRBV4-1, the J call TRBJ2-7; the D gene is possibly TRBD1 (5 bases). This CDR3 is 15 amino acids long. Germline assignment: CDR1 MGHRA and CDR2 YSYEKL. V lost 1 base to trimming and J lost 2 bases, with 12 bases between them. The CDR3 nucleotides are TGCGCCAGCAGCCAAGTAGTGGGGCAAGCCTACGAGCAGTACTTC. It is translated as CASSQVVGQAYEQYF.

CDR3 DNA sequence: TGTGCCAGCAGTGAAACGGGAGAGACCCAGTACTTC. Protein: CASSETGETQYF. The genes are TRBV25-1 and TRBJ2-5; D is undetermined. Trimming shortened V by 2 bases and J by 4 bases, and 5 bases separated the two germline ends. CDR1 MGHDK and CDR2 SYGVNS come from the germline V gene. This CDR3 spans 12 amino acids.

This clone was detected only once. J is TRBJ1-1 and V is TRBV7-9, with D possibly being TRBD1 (5 bases). The CDR3 covers 17 residues. CDR1 and CDR2 from the germline V gene are SEHNR and FQNEAQ (reference sequence). Trimming took off 5 bases at V and 3 bases at J, with 22 bases between the two ends. CDR3 loop: CASSPPNWSGGDTEAFF. The CDR3 coding sequence is TGTGCCAGCAGCCCACCGAACTGGTCGGGAGGGGACACTGAAGCTTTCTTT.

The rearrangement joins TRBV21-1 to TRBJ1-1; the table's D call, TRBD1, has no DNA check behind it. TRBV21-1 is designated a pseudogene. The CDR3 is made up of 16 amino acids. The CDR3 reads CASSKSYRGLNTEAFF. The CDR3, as DNA: TGTGCCAGCAGTAAGTCTTATAGGGGTCTTAACACTGAAGCTTTCTTT.

The gene calls are TRBV19 and TRBJ2-7, with 8 bases that match TRBD1. Germline CDR1 LNHDA, CDR2 SQIVND (reference sequence). CDR3 size: 13 residues. V dropped 6 bases and J dropped 5; count of bases not matched to a gene: 6. CDR3 nucleotide sequence: TGTGCCAGTAGCCGGACAGGGTTTAACGAGCAGTACTTC. Its protein product is CASSRTGFNEQYF. Filled out from reference TRBV19 and TRBJ2-7, the complete variable domain reads DGGITQSPKYLFRKEGQNVTLSCEQNLNHDAMYWYRQDPGQGLRLIYYSQIVNDFQKGDIAEGYSVSREKKESFPLTVTSAQKNPTAFYLCASSRTGFNEQYFGPGTRLTVT.

This sequence joins TRBV21-1 and TRBJ2-6; the table's D call, TRBD1, was not checked against the DNA. TRBV21-1 is a recognized pseudogene. The CDR3 is 15 residues long. CDR3 nucleotide sequence: TGTGCCAGGCGTTCGCAGGGGGCTGGGGCCAACGTCCTGACTTTC. This codes for CARRSQGAGANVLTF.

Here the CDR3 reads CASLGASGRHEQYF. CDR3 coding DNA: TGTGCCAGCCTAGGGGCTAGCGGTCGCCACGAGCAGTACTTC. The chain uses TRBV27 and TRBJ2-7, with 7 bases lining up with TRBD2. CDR1 MNHEY and CDR2 SMNVEV come from the germline V gene (reference sequence). This CDR3 has 14 residues. V was clipped by 8 bases and J by 5 bases; unmatched bases: 12.

The chain recombines TRBV11-2 with TRBJ1-4; 10 positions match TRBD1. CDR3 length equals 15 residues. The germline V gene has CDR1 SGHAT and CDR2 FQNNGV. V gave up 5 bases and J gave up 8 bases; unmatched junction bases: 8. The CDR3 reads CASSLGDRGGEKLFF. For the CDR3, the DNA is TGTGCCAGCAGCCTTGGGGACAGGGGTGGGGAAAAACTGTTTTTT.

The chain employs TRBV18 and TRBJ1-6, with D unclear. Germline V gene lookup returns CDR1 KGHSH and CDR2 LQKENI. The CDR3 length is 14 residues. V dropped 3 bases and J dropped 4 bases, with 7 bases sitting between them. The CDR3 coding sequence is TGTGCCAGCTCACCTCTCGGTTATAATTCACCCCTCCACTTT. It translates to CASSPLGYNSPLHF.

A word on this clone: The germline gene is not matched at one end of the junction; a read error may be the cause. This sequence joins TRBV7-9 and TRBJ1-2, with no clear D. The CDR3 sequence is 12 residues long. Germline lookup yields CDR1 SEHNR and CDR2 FQNEAQ (reference sequence). Written as DNA, the CDR3 is TGTTCCAGCAGCTTGACGGGATATGGCTACACCTTC. The encoded protein is CSSSLTGYGYTF.

This clone was picked up a small number of times. V usage is TRBV6-5 and J usage is TRBJ1-4, with D unclear. This CDR3 spans 15 amino acids. CDR1 is MNHEY, CDR2 SVGAGI, per germline. V was cut by 6 bases and J by 4 bases, with 15 bases left in between. The CDR3 DNA reads as TGTGCCAGCAGGAGAAAATGGGAGTATAATGAAAAACTGTTTTTT. This codes for CASRRKWEYNEKLFF.

The rearrangement joins TRBV5-4 to TRBJ2-3; maybe TRBD1 (6 bases). With 6 bases removed from V and 3 bases from J, the gap between germline ends came to 20 bases. The CDR3 has 16 amino acids. Germline lookup yields CDR1 SGHNT and CDR2 YYREEE (reference sequence). Here the CDR3 reads CASTTLFPTGTDTQYF. CDR3 in DNA: TGTGCCAGCACCACCCTGTTCCCTACAGGGACAGATACGCAGTATTTT.

The rearrangement links TRBV19 to TRBJ2-1; D possibly corresponds to TRBD2 (6 bases). The CDR3 has 15 amino acids. Trimming stripped 6 bases from V and 6 bases from J, with 18 bases between. Germline assignment: CDR1 LNHDA and CDR2 SQIVND (reference sequence). The CDR3 nucleotides are TGTGCCAGTAGCCCTATGGGGGGAGTGGGCAATGAGCAGTTCTTC. Translation: CASSPMGGVGNEQFF.

The chain uses TRBV27 and TRBJ2-2, with 10 bases fitting TRBD2. Germline V gene sequence: CDR1 MNHEY, CDR2 SMNVEV (reference sequence). V shed 6 bases, J shed 4 bases, and the junction held 11 bases outside the gene matches. The CDR3 runs 17 residues. CDR3 nucleotide sequence: TGTGCCAGCAGCCCTAAGGGACTAGCGATACCCACCGGGGAGCTGTTTTTT. It specifies CASSPKGLAIPTGELFF.

This clone was counted a single time. V is TRBV15 and J is TRBJ2-1; D not certain. V was trimmed by 6 bases and J by 2 bases, leaving 5 bases between them. The CDR3 length is 12 residues. From germline, CDR1 is LNHNV and CDR2 YYDKDF (reference sequence). CDR3 sequence (DNA): TGTGCCACCAGTGGAGCCTACAATGAGCAGTTCTTC. This sequence encodes CATSGAYNEQFF.

The rearrangement uses TRBV5-1 and TRBJ2-7, with 8 bases lining up with TRBD1. V lost 1 base, J lost 3 bases, and 9 bases stayed unmatched. This CDR3 comprises 16 residues. Germline values: CDR1 SGHRS, CDR2 YFSETQ. This chain's CDR3 is CASSLTPGGISYEQYF. CDR3 coding DNA: TGCGCCAGCAGCTTGACCCCAGGGGGCATTAGCTACGAGCAGTACTTC.

As concerns this clone: At one end, the junction sequence differs from germline, possibly due to a read error. The chain uses TRBV30 and TRBJ2-7; no definite D call. The germline gives CDR1 GTSNPN, CDR2 SVGIG (reference sequence). This CDR3 has 12 amino acids. DNA for the CDR3: TGTGCCTGGAGTGTAAGCTCCCACGAGCAGTACTTC. This gives the protein CAWSVSSHEQYF.

The chain combines TRBV5-4 with TRBJ2-3; 8 bases are shared with TRBD2. Germline loops: CDR1 SGHNT, CDR2 YYREEE (reference sequence). The CDR3 sequence is 14 residues long. After removal of 4 bases from V and 2 bases from J, the junction contained 3 bases not matched to a gene. The CDR3 loop reads CASSPGGATDTQYF. In DNA form, the CDR3 reads TGTGCCAGCAGCCCCGGGGGGGCCACAGATACGCAGTATTTT.